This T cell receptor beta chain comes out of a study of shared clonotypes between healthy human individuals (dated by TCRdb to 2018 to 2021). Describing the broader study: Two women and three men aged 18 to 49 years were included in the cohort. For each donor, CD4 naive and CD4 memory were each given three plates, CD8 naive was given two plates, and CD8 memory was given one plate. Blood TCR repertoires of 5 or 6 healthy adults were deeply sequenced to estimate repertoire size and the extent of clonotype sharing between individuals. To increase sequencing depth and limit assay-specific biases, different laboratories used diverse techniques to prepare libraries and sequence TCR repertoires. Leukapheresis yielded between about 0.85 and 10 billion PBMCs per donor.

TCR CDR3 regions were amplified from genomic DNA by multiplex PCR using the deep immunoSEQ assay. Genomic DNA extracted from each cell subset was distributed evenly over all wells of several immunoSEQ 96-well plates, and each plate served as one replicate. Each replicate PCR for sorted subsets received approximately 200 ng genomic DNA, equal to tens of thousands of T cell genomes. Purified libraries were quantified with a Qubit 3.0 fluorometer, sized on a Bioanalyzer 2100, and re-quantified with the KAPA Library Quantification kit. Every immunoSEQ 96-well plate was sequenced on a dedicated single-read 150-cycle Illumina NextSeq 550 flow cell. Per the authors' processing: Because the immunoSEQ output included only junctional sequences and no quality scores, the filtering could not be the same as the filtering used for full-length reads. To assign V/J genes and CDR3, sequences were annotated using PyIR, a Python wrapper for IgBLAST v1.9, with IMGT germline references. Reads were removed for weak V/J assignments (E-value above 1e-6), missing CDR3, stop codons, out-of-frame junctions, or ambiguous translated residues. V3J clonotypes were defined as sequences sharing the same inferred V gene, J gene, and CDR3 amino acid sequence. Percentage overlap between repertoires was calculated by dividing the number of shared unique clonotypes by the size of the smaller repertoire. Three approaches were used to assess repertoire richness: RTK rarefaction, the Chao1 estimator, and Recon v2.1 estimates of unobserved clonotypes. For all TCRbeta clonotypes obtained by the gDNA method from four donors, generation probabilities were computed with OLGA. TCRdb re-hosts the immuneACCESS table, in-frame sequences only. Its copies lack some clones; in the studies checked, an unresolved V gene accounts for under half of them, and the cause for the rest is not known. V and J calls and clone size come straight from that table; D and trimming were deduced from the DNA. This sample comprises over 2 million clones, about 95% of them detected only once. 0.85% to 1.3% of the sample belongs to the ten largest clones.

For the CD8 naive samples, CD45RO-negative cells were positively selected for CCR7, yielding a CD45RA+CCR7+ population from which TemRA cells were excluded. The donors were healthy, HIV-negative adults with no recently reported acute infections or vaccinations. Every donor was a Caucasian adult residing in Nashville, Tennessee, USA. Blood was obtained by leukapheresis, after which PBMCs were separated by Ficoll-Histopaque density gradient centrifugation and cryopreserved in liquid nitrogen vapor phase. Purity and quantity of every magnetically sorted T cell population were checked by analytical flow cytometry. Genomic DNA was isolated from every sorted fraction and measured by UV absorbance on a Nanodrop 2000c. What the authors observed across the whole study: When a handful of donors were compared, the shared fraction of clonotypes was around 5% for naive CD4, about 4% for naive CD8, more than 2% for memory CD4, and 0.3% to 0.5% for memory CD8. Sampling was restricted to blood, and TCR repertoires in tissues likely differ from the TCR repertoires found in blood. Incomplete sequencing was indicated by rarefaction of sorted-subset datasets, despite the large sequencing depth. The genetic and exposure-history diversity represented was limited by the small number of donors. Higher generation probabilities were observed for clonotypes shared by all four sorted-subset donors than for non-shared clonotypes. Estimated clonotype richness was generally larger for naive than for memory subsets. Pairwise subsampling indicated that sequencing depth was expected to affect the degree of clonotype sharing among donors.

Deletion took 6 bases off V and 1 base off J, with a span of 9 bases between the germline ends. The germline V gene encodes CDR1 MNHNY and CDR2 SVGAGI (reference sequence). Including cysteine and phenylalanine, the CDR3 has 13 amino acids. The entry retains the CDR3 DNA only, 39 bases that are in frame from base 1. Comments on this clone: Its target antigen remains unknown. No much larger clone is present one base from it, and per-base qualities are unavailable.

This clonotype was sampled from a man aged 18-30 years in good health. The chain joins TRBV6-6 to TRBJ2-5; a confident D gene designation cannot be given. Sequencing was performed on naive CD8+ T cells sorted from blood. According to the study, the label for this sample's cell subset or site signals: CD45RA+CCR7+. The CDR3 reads CASRAEAQETQYF. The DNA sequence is TGTGCCAGCAGGGCTGAGGCCCAAGAGACCCAGTACTTC.